One and the same sample provided the 23 T cell receptor beta chains below, sequenced in a study of human T cells and chemical hapten exposure. Time point here: patch test 2, 6 weeks after DPC sensitization. Treatment denoted: therapeutic diphenylcyclopropenone sensitization with weekly scalp DPC. TCRdb recomputed calls from the RACE reads with MiXCR, one row per CDR3 protein. The profile shows about 110,000 distinct CDR3 sequences, less than 10% of them singletons. Sequencing used whole blood, obtained in connection with sensitization to the hapten diphenylcyclopropenone (DPC). These receptors were taken from a woman aged 40 to 50 with alopecia areata. Some clones in this sample may be carry-over from other donors' samples.

This clonotype was counted many times. The chain links TRBV20-1 to TRBJ2-7; tentatively, D is TRBD1 (6 bases). In germline, CDR1 is DFQATT, CDR2 SNEGSKA (reference sequence). V was trimmed by 3 bases and J by 3 bases, leaving 15 bases between them. CDR3 length equals 14 residues. CDR3: CSASEDSSFYEQYF. In DNA form, the CDR3 reads TGCAGTGCTAGCGAGGACAGTAGCTTCTACGAGCAGTACTTC.

This clonotype was counted at least ten times. The rearrangement joins TRBV28 to TRBJ2-5; 8 positions agree with TRBD1. The CDR3 has 16 amino acids. CDR1 and CDR2 from the germline V gene are MDHEN and SYDVKM. The V and J ends lost 5 bases and 1 base, in that order; junction bases with no gene match: 9. CDR3 residues: CASSPPRQGRQETQYF. The CDR3 nucleotides are TGTGCCAGCAGTCCCCCTCGACAGGGGCGCCAAGAGACCCAGTACTTC.

In its sample, this clonotype was seen many times. V is TRBV6-2 or TRBV6-3 and J is TRBJ2-7, with 10 bases fitting TRBD2. The CDR3 has 16 amino acids. V shed 7 bases, J shed 0 bases, and the junction held 9 bases outside the gene matches. CDR1 is MNHEY, CDR2 SVGEGT, per germline. This chain's CDR3 is CASTSPRTSGSYEQYF. The CDR3 region has the DNA TGTGCCAGCACCTCACCCCGGACTAGCGGCTCCTACGAGCAGTACTTC.

In its sample, this clonotype was seen many times. This chain links TRBV20-1 with TRBJ2-1, with D perhaps matching TRBD1 or TRBD2 (5 bases each). The CDR3 loop spans 12 amino acids. The germline gives CDR1 DFQATT, CDR2 SNEGSKA (reference sequence). The germline V and J ends were trimmed by 6 bases and 3 bases, with 9 bases remaining between them. CDR3 nucleotides: TGCAGTGCGGGGGACCTCTACAATGAGCAGTTCTTC. This codes for CSAGDLYNEQFF.

The chain is built from TRBV7-9 and TRBJ2-3; D perhaps matches TRBD2 (7 bases). Trimming took 9 bases from V and 0 from J, leaving 19 bases between them. Germline values: CDR1 SEHNR, CDR2 FQNEAQ (reference sequence). The CDR3 spans 16 residues. This chain's CDR3 is CASAELRGASTDTQYF. The CDR3 nucleotides read TGTGCCAGTGCCGAACTTCGGGGGGCTAGCACAGATACGCAGTATTTT.

This sequence joins TRBV5-6 and TRBJ2-1; D is unresolved. V gave up 0 bases and J gave up 4 bases, with 11 bases separating them. CDR1 SGHDT and CDR2 YYEEEE come from the germline V gene. The CDR3 has 15 residues. CDR3 sequence reads: CASSLGGFEYNEQFF. CDR3 bases: TGTGCCAGCAGCTTGGGCGGATTTGAGTACAATGAGCAGTTCTTC.

About this clonotype itself: A much larger clone sits a single nucleotide away, making a read error possible. The chain carries TRBV6-2 or TRBV6-3 and TRBJ1-5; the D gene is possibly TRBD1 (6 bases). This CDR3 region has 14 residues. Germline V gives CDR1 MNHEY, CDR2 SVGEGT. The V end lost 2 bases, the J end lost 10 bases, and 15 bases lay between the germline ends. CDR3 loop: CASSYLHWGHPQHF. The CDR3 DNA is TGTGCCAGCAGTTACCTTCATTGGGGACACCCCCAGCATTTT.

V is TRBV6-4 and J is TRBJ1-6, with 7 bases matching TRBD1. Germline V lookup: CDR1 MRHNA, CDR2 SNTAGT. The CDR3 length is 15 residues. The ends lost 2 bases at V and 3 bases at J; junction bases unmatched: 1. The CDR3 loop is CASSDGTVYNSPLHF. For the CDR3, the DNA is TGTGCCAGCAGTGACGGGACAGTCTATAATTCACCCCTCCACTTT.

This clonotype was recorded at least ten times. The chain couples TRBV27 to TRBJ1-2; D gene uncertain. V shed 2 bases and J shed 4 bases, with 20 bases lying between them. The CDR3 runs to 17 residues. Germline assignment: CDR1 MNHEY and CDR2 SMNVEV (reference sequence). This CDR3 is CASSLTGFPLVSYGYTF. CDR3 in DNA: TGTGCCAGCAGTTTAACGGGTTTTCCCCTCGTATCCTATGGCTACACCTTC.

This sequence joins TRBV27 and TRBJ1-1; D gene unclear. Trimming removed 7 bases at V and 5 bases at J, with 17 bases between. The germline V gene has CDR1 MNHEY and CDR2 SMNVEV (reference sequence). The CDR3 has 14 residues. The CDR3 is CASNARRRKTEAFF. The DNA of the CDR3 is TGTGCCAGCAACGCCCGTCGGAGAAAGACTGAAGCTTTCTTT.

The rearrangement uses TRBV4-3 and TRBJ2-7, with TRBD1 identical over 8 bases. This CDR3 contains 20 residues. With 1 base clipped from V and 8 bases from J, the junction kept 25 bases outside the gene matches. The V gene's germline CDR1 is LGHNA and CDR2 YSLEER. The CDR3 DNA sequence: TGCGCCAGCAGCCAAGCCAGGGCAGGGGGCCGACGGTCCCCCATCCCCCAGCAGTACTTC. Amino acids: CASSQARAGGRRSPIPQQYF.

The chain recombines TRBV6-2 or TRBV6-3 with TRBJ2-1; 11 nucleotides align to TRBD2. CDR1 MNHEY and CDR2 SVGEGT come from the germline V gene. V shed 0 bases and J 4 bases; nucleotides not matched to a gene: 5. The length of the CDR3 is 17 residues. The DNA for the CDR3 is TGTGCCAGCAGTTACTCGAGGGGGACTAGCGGATACAATGAGCAGTTCTTC. Its translation: CASSYSRGTSGYNEQFF.

This clonotype was observed at least ten times. The chain is built from TRBV20-1 and TRBJ2-3, with D perhaps matching TRBD1 (5 bases). Germline V gene sequence: CDR1 DFQATT, CDR2 SNEGSKA (reference sequence). The germline V and J ends were trimmed by 4 bases and 1 base, with 12 bases remaining between them. The CDR3 consists of 14 residues. The CDR3 DNA is TGCAGTGCTAAGGGGCCTCTTGGCACAGATACGCAGTATTTT. Protein: CSAKGPLGTDTQYF.

This clonotype was seen more than once but under ten times. The gene calls are TRBV11-2 and TRBJ2-1, with 7 nucleotides matching TRBD2. CDR1 and CDR2 from the germline V gene are SGHAT and FQNNGV. J gave up 3 bases and V 0 bases, and 8 bases lay outside the gene matches. The CDR3 spans 17 residues. Here the CDR3 DNA reads TGTGCCAGCAGCTTAGATCGGAGCGGGGCTATCTACAATGAGCAGTTCTTC. Protein product: CASSLDRSGAIYNEQFF.

This sequence joins TRBV27 and TRBJ1-5; D possibly corresponds to TRBD1 (5 bases). V lost 3 bases and J 0 bases, leaving 12 bases between the germline ends. Germline V lookup: CDR1 MNHEY, CDR2 SMNVEV (reference sequence). The CDR3 length is 16 residues. For the CDR3, the DNA is TGTGCCAGCAGTTTCCAGGGACCGTATAGCAATCAGCCCCAGCATTTT. This translates into CASSFQGPYSNQPQHF.

The gene calls are TRBV27 and TRBJ2-3; D unresolved. CDR1 is MNHEY, CDR2 SMNVEV, per germline (reference sequence). Between the trimmed V and J ends, which lost 6 bases and 0 bases, there was a span of 10 bases. This CDR3 comprises 14 residues. The DNA of the CDR3 is TGTGCCAGCAGGACACAGTCTAGCACAGATACGCAGTATTTT. Translation gives CASRTQSSTDTQYF.

The V and J genes are TRBV24-1 and TRBJ2-3, with TRBD2 identical over 14 bases. The CDR3 has 15 amino acids. Germline V lookup: CDR1 KGHDR, CDR2 SFDVKD. The CDR3 loop is CAVGTSGSITDTQYF. In DNA, the CDR3 is TGTGCGGTGGGGACTAGCGGGAGTATCACAGATACGCAGTATTTT.

This sequence joins TRBV6-2 or TRBV6-3 and TRBJ2-5; 8 bases line up with TRBD2. The CDR3 is 16 residues long. Germline V gene sequence: CDR1 MNHEY, CDR2 SVGEGT. Trimming took 2 bases from V and 2 from J; bases not matched to a gene: 7. The CDR3 spells CASSYRRGAGQETQYF. In nucleotides, the CDR3 is TGTGCCAGCAGTTACCGGCGGGGGGCTGGACAAGAGACCCAGTACTTC.

The V gene is TRBV6-6, the J gene TRBJ2-1; D possibly uses TRBD1 or TRBD2 (5 bases each). V was cut by 7 bases and J by 1 base, with 11 bases left in between. The CDR3 extends over 14 amino acids. Germline CDR1 reads MNHNY; CDR2 reads SVGAGI (reference sequence). The CDR3 DNA follows: TGTGCCAGCAATGAGTGGGGGTCCTACAATGAGCAGTTCTTC. Translating gives CASNEWGSYNEQFF.

There are a few counts of this clonotype. V is TRBV28 and J is TRBJ2-1; D could derive from TRBD1 or TRBD2 (6 bases each). The CDR3 is made up of 15 amino acids. V lost 3 bases and J 8 bases, leaving 17 bases between the germline ends. CDR1 MDHEN and CDR2 SYDVKM come from the germline V gene. The CDR3 sequence: CASSLGGGSRDEQFF. The CDR3 nucleotides read TGTGCCAGCAGTTTGGGGGGCGGTTCCAGGGATGAGCAGTTCTTC.

Many counts were recorded for this clonotype. The V gene is TRBV11-2, the J gene TRBJ2-5; D remains ambiguous. The germline V and J ends were trimmed by 2 bases and 5 bases, with 9 bases remaining between them. The CDR3 is 13 amino acids. CDR1 is SGHAT and CDR2 is FQNNGV in the germline V gene. The chain's CDR3 is CASSLKLVETQYF. In DNA form, the CDR3 reads TGTGCCAGCAGCTTAAAGCTGGTGGAGACCCAGTACTTC.

This clonotype has ten or more counts. J is TRBJ2-7 and V is TRBV3-1; no clear D. The CDR3 is 14 residues long. Germline V gene data show CDR1 as LGHDT and CDR2 as YNNKEL (reference sequence). V was trimmed by 0 bases and J by 4 bases, leaving 10 bases between them. CDR3 nucleotides: TGTGCCAGCAGCCAAGACGACCGGCGGTACGAGCAGTACTTC. Its protein is CASSQDDRRYEQYF.

This clonotype was recorded at least ten times. The genes are TRBV7-2 and TRBJ2-3; the match to TRBD2 covers 8 bases. This CDR3 is built from 16 residues. The germline gives CDR1 SGHTA, CDR2 FQGNSA. V lost 4 bases and J lost 2; bases outside the gene matches: 8. The CDR3 loop is CASSSGGRGATDTQYF. Here the CDR3 DNA reads TGTGCCAGCAGCTCTGGCGGGCGGGGGGCCACAGATACGCAGTATTTT.